This T cell receptor beta chain comes out of a study of blood T cell repertoires in COVID-19. V was trimmed by 10 bases and J by 0 bases, leaving 11 bases between them. Germline V gene sequence: CDR1 ENHRY, CDR2 SYGVKD. The CDR3 runs to 13 residues. Produced via immunoSEQ multiplex PCR; TCRdb's table is partial and in-frame only. The repertoire holds roughly 330,000 clones, with around 90% as singletons. The sequenced material came from peripheral blood. The rearrangement joins TRBV10-3 to TRBJ2-3, with a tentative D call TRBD1 (5 bases). This receptor was taken from a young man who had recovered from COVID-19. In DNA, the CDR3 is TGTGCCACCAGGCAGGGTAGCACAGATACGCAGTATTTT. Translation gives CATRQGSTDTQYF.